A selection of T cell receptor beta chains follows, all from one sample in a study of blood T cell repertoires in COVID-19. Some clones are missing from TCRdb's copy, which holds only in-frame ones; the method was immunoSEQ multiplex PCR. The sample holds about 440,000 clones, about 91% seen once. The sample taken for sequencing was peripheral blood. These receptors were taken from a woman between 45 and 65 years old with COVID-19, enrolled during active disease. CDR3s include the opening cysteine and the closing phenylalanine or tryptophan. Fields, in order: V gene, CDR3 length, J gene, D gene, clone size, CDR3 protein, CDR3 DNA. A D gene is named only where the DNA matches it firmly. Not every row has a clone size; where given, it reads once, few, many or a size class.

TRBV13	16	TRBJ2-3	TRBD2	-	CASSSIRLAGTDTQYF	TGTGCCAGCAGCTCCATACGACTAGCGGGCACAGATACGCAGTATTTT
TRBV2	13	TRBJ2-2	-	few	CASSQTGPGELFF	TGTGCCAGCAGTCAAACAGGACCCGGGGAGCTGTTTTTT
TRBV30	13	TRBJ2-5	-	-	CAWIGANEETQYF	TGTGCCTGGATTGGGGCGAACGAAGAGACCCAGTACTTC
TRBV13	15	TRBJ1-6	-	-	CASSLEGGLSSPLHF	TGTGCCAGCAGCTTAGAGGGGGGGTTGAGCTCACCCCTCCACTTT
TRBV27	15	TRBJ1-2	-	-	CASRRGGVRFYGYTF	TGTGCCAGCAGGCGAGGGGGGGTGCGCTTTTATGGCTACACCTTC
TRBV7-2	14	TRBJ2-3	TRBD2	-	CASARTSGTDTQYF	TGTGCCAGCGCACGGACTAGCGGCACAGATACGCAGTATTTT
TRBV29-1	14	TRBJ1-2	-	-	CSVEKDIDNYGYTF	TGCAGCGTTGAAAAGGACATAGATAACTATGGCTACACCTTC
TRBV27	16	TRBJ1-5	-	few	CASSFAPRDSNQPQHF	TGTGCCAGCAGTTTCGCCCCCCGAGATAGCAATCAGCCCCAGCATTTT
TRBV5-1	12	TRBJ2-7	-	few	CASGSEFYEQYF	TGCGCCAGCGGGTCGGAGTTCTACGAGCAGTACTTC
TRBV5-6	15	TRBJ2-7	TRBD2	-	CASSPLAGATYEQYF	TGTGCCAGCAGCCCGCTAGCGGGGGCCACCTACGAGCAGTACTTC
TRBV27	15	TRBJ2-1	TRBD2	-	CASSRAGGPYNEQFF	TGTGCCAGCAGTCGCGCGGGGGGCCCTTACAATGAGCAGTTCTTC
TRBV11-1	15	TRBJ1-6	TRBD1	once	CASRWTGTGPSPLHF	TGTGCCAGCAGGTGGACCGGGACAGGACCTTCACCCCTCCACTTT
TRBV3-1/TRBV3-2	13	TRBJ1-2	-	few	CASSQDRAYGYTF	TGTGCCAGCAGCCAAGATAGAGCCTATGGCTACACCTTC
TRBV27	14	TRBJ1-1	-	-	CASSLRGMNTEAFF	TGTGCCAGCAGTTTGCGGGGCATGAACACTGAAGCTTTCTTT
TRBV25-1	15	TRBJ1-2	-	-	CASSDRRGANYGYTF	TGTGCCAGCAGTGATCGACGGGGAGCTAACTATGGCTACACCTTC
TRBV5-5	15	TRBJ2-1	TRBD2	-	CASSLSGGAGNEQFF	TGTGCCAGCAGCCTTAGCGGGGGGGCTGGGAATGAGCAGTTCTTC
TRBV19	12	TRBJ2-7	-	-	CASSMANYEQYF	TGTGCCAGTAGTATGGCCAATTACGAGCAGTACTTC
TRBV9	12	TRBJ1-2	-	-	CASSLQGSGYTF	TGTGCCAGCAGCCTACAGGGTTCTGGCTACACCTTC
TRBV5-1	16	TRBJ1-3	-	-	CASSLVGPRTGNTIYF	TGCGCCAGCAGCTTGGTAGGCCCGCGGACTGGAAACACCATATATTTT
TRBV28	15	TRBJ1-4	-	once	CASRETGATNEKLFF	TGTGCCAGCAGGGAGACGGGAGCAACTAATGAAAAACTGTTTTTT
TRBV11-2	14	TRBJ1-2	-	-	CASSLDQEGFGYTF	TGTGCCAGCAGCTTAGATCAGGAGGGCTTTGGCTACACCTTC
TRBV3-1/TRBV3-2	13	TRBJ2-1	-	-	CASSPLSYNEQFF	TGTGCCAGCAGCCCCCTCTCCTACAATGAGCAGTTCTTC
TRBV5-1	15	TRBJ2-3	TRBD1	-	CASNYDRGGTDTQYF	TGCGCCAGCAACTACGACAGGGGAGGCACAGATACGCAGTATTTT
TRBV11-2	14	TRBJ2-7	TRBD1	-	CASSWTGVGVEQYF	TGTGCCAGCAGCTGGACAGGCGTGGGGGTCGAGCAGTACTTC
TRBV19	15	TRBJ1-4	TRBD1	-	CASGDRGATNEKLFF	TGTGCCAGTGGGGACAGGGGCGCAACTAATGAAAAACTGTTTTTT
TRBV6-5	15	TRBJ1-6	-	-	CASSFTGPGNSPLHF	TGTGCCAGCAGTTTTACAGGGCCCGGTAATTCACCCCTCCACTTT
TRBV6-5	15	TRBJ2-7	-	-	CASSYTGHRTYEQYF	TGTGCCAGCAGTTACACGGGACACCGGACCTACGAGCAGTACTTC
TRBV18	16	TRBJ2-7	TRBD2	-	CASSPPAGATGGEQYF	TGTGCCAGCTCACCACCAGCGGGGGCCACGGGAGGCGAGCAGTACTTC
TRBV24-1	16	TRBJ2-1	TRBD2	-	CATSDAGTSGYNEQFF	TGTGCCACCAGTGATGCCGGGACTAGCGGTTACAATGAGCAGTTCTTC
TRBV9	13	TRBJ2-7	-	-	CASSIRPGIEQYF	TGTGCCAGCAGCATTCGACCAGGGATCGAGCAGTACTTC
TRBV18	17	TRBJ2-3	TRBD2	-	CASSPKLAGAGTDTQYF	TGTGCCAGCTCACCGAAACTAGCGGGGGCGGGGACAGATACGCAGTATTTT
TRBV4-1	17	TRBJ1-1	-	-	CASSRGPVGALNTEAFF	TGCGCCAGCAGCCGAGGCCCAGTGGGGGCGTTGAACACTGAAGCTTTCTTT
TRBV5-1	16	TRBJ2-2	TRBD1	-	CASSLLGGQGTGELFF	TGCGCCAGCAGCTTACTTGGGGGACAGGGCACCGGGGAGCTGTTTTTT
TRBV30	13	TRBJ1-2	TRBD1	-	CAWRMGQTPTYTF	TGTGCCTGGAGAATGGGACAGACCCCAACCTACACCTTC